This T cell receptor (beta chain) was profiled in a study of T cell repertoires in cytomegalovirus infection. Points from the study as a whole: Across the ex vivo response, the dominant clonotypes were HLA-C-restricted CMV-specific TCR beta clonotypes. Individuals carrying CMV plus the relevant HLA were identified by cumulative frequency of public TCR beta families.

This clonotype counts as medium-sized. Its cognate antigen is unknown. TCRdb reprocessed the reads with MiXCR, giving one entry per CDR3 protein. The sample carries over 300,000 distinct CDR3 sequences, around a tenth recorded once. Trimming stripped 6 bases from V and 7 bases from J, with 10 bases between. The CDR3 has 12 amino acids. Germline values: CDR1 MNHNS, CDR2 SASEGT. The source of this sequence is a human donor in good health (CMV status not recorded). Some clones in this sample may be carry-over from other donors' samples. V is TRBV6-1 and J is TRBJ2-1; no reliable D call. The sequencing sample was made of PBMCs. The CDR3 is CASSRPRNEQFF. The CDR3 nucleotides are TGTGCCAGCAGCCGCCCTAGAAATGAGCAGTTCTTC.